This T cell receptor (beta chain) was retrieved from a study of memory CD4+ T cells and cytomegalovirus serostatus. Study context: Healthy Belgian adult donors included nine or ten CMV-positive and around 25 CMV-negative people. Study-wide points: Each of approximately 70 CMV-associated TCRbeta sequences occurred in one to five individuals. A US-trained random forest predicted CMV serostatus with median AUC around 0.91.

The V gene's germline CDR1 is SGHDN and CDR2 FVKESK. The CDR3 is made up of 15 amino acids. Between the trimmed V and J ends, which lost 4 bases and 6 bases, there was a span of 19 bases. In regard to this clone: Its cognate antigen is unknown.

Single viable CD3+CD4+CD8-CD45RO+ cells were sorted as the memory CD4+ T cells. After thawing, CD4+ T cells were positively selected. Using immunoSEQ multiplex PCR, the repertoire was profiled, and TCRdb retains in-frame clones only, with some absent. The data show 50,000 to 75,000 clones, approximately 85% seen once. Material: memory CD4+ T cells from blood. This chain links TRBV14 with TRBJ2-7; D uncertain. The TCR sequence derives from an adult in good health and CMV-seronegative. The CDR3 spells CASSPAKGILGEQYF. The CDR3 DNA is TGTGCCAGCAGCCCGGCTAAGGGAATCTTAGGCGAGCAGTACTTC.